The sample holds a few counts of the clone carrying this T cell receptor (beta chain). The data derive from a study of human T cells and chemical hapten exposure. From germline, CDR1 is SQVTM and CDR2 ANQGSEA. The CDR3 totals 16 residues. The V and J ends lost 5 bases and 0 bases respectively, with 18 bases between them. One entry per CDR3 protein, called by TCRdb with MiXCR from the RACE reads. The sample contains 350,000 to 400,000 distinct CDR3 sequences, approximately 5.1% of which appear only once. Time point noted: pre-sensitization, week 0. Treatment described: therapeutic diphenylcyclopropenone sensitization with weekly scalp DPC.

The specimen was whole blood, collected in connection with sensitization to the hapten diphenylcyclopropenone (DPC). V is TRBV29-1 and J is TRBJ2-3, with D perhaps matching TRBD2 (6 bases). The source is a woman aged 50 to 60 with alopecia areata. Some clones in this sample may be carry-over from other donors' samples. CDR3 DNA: TGCAGCGTTACCCCTCCCATAGCGGAAAGCACAGATACGCAGTATTTT. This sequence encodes CSVTPPIAESTDTQYF.